The T cell receptor (delta chain) described here comes from a study of gamma-delta T cells after stem cell transplantation. TCRdb re-called clones from the RT-PCR reads via CATT. The table records approximately 1,500 delta-chain clones, approximately 20% of them present only once. V lost 4 bases, J lost 0 bases, and 3 bases stayed unmatched. CDR1 is GEAIGNYY and CDR2 is EKD in the germline V gene. The CDR3 has 14 residues. This clone appeared a few times. The sequence derives from a human donor. It is not recorded whose cells these are; they may come from a transplant donor. The chain is built from TRDV2 and TRDJ1, with TRDD3 matching over 8 bases. Sample: gamma-delta T cells. CDR3 sequence (DNA): TGTGCCTGTGAACCACTGGGGGACACCGATAAACTCATCTTT. Its translation is CACEPLGDTDKLIF.